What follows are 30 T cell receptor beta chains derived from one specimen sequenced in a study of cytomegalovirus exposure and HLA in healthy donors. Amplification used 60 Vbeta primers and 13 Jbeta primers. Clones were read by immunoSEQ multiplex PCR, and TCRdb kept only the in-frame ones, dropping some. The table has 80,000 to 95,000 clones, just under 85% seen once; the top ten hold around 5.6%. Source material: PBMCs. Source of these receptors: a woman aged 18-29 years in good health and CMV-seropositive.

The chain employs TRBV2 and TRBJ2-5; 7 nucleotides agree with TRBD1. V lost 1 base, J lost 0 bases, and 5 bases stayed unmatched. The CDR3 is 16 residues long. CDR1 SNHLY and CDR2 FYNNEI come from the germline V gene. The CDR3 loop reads CASSEGEQGYQETQYF. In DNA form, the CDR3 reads TGTGCCAGCAGTGAAGGGGAACAGGGGTACCAAGAGACCCAGTACTTC.

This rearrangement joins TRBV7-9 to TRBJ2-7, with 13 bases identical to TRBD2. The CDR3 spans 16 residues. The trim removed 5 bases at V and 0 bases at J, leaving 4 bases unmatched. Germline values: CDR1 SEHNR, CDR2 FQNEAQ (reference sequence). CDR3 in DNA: TGTGCCAGCAGCCCGGGACTAGCGGGGAGCTCCTACGAGCAGTACTTC. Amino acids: CASSPGLAGSSYEQYF.

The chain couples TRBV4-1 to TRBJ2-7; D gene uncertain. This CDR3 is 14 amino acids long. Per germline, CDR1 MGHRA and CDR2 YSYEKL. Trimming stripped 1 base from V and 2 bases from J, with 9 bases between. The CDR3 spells CASSQVPRPYEQYF. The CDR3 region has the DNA TGCGCCAGCAGCCAAGTTCCTAGACCCTACGAGCAGTACTTC.

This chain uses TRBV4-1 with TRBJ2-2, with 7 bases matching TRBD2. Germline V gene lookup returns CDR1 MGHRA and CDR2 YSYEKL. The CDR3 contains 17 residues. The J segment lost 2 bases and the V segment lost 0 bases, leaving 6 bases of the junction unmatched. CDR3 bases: TGCGCCAGCAGCCAAGATGAAAGCGGGGATAACACCGGGGAGCTGTTTTTT. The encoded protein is CASSQDESGDNTGELFF.

CDR3 amino acids: CASSDISGQGSLYSPLHF. The CDR3 DNA sequence: TGTGCCAGCAGTGATATATCCGGTCAGGGATCATTATATTCACCCCTCCACTTT. The chain uses TRBV2 and TRBJ1-6; tentatively, D is TRBD1 (5 bases). The germline gives CDR1 SNHLY, CDR2 FYNNEI. With 3 bases removed from V and 8 bases from J, the gap between germline ends came to 23 bases. This CDR3 is built from 18 residues.

The CDR3 loop is CASSVTSGAYNEQFF. The CDR3, as DNA: TGTGCCAGCAGCGTGACTAGCGGAGCCTACAATGAGCAGTTCTTC. The V call is TRBV9, the J call TRBJ2-1; TRBD2 aligns across 9 bases. Trimming at V came to 2 bases and at J to 2 bases, leaving 2 bases not matched to a gene. This CDR3 is built from 15 residues. The germline V gene has CDR1 SGDLS and CDR2 YYNGEE.

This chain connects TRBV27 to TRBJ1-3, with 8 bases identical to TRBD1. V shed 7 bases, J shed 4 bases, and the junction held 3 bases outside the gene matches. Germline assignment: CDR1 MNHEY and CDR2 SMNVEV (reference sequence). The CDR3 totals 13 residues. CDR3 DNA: TGTGCCAGCATCAGGGGGCCCGGAAACACCATATATTTT. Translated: CASIRGPGNTIYF.

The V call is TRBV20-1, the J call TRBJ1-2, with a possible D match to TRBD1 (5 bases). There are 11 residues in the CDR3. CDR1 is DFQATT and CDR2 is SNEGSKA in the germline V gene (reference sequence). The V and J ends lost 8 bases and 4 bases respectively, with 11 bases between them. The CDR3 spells CSRQGFYGYTF. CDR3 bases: TGCAGTAGGCAGGGCTTCTATGGCTACACCTTC.

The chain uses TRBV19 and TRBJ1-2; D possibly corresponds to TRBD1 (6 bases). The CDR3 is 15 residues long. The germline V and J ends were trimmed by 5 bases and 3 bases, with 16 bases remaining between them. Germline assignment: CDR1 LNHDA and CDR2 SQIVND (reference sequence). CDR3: CASSLRQGLYYGYTF. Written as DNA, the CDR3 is TGTGCCAGTAGTCTCAGGCAGGGGCTCTACTATGGCTACACCTTC.

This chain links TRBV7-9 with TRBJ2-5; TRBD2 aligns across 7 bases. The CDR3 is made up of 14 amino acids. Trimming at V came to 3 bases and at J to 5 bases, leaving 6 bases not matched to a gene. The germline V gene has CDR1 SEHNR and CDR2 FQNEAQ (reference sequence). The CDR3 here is CASSLGGTRETQYF. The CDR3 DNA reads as TGTGCCAGCAGCTTGGGGGGGACGAGGGAGACCCAGTACTTC.

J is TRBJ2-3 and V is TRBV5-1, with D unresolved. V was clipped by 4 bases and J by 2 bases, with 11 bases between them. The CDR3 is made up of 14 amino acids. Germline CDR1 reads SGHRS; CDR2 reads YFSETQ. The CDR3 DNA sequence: TGCGCCAGCAGCCCCATCCCTAACACAGATACGCAGTATTTT. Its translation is CASSPIPNTDTQYF.

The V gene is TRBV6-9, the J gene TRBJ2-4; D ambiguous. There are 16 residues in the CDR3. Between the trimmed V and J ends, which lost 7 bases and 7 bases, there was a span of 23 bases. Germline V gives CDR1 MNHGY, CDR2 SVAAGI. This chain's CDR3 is CASNPDCAPLSNIQYF. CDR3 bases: TGTGCCAGCAACCCCGACTGCGCCCCTCTTTCCAACATTCAGTACTTC.

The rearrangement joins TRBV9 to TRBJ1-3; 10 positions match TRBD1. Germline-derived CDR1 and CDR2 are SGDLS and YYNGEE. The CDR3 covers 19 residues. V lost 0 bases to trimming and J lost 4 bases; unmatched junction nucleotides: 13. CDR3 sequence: CASSVDLIVGQGTGNTIYF. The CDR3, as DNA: TGTGCCAGCAGCGTAGACCTTATAGTGGGACAGGGGACCGGAAACACCATATATTTT.

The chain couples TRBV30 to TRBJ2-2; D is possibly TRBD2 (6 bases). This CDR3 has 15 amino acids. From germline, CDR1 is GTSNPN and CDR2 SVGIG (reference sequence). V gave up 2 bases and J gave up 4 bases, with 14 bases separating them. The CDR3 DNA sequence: TGTGCCTGGAGTTCTTGGGCTAGCGTCACCGGGGAGCTGTTTTTT. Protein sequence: CAWSSWASVTGELFF.

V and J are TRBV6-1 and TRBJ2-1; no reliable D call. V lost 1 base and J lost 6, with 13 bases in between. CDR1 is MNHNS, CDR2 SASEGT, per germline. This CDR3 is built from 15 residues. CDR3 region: CASSEDSQILNEQFF. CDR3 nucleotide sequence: TGTGCCAGCAGTGAAGACAGCCAGATTCTCAATGAGCAGTTCTTC.

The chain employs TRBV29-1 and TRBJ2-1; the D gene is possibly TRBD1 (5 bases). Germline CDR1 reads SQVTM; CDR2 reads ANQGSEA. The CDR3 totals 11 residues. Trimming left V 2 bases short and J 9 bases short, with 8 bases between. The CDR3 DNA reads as TGCAGCGTTGAAAAAGGGGTTGAGCAGTTCTTC. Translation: CSVEKGVEQFF.

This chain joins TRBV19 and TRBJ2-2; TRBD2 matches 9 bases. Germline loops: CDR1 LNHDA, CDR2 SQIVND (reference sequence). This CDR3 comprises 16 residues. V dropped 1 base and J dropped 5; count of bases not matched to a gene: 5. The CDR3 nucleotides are TGTGCCAGTAGTATAGTAGCGGGAGTGCCGACCGGGGAGCTGTTTTTT. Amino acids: CASSIVAGVPTGELFF. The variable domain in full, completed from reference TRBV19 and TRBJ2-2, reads DGGITQSPKYLFRKEGQNVTLSCEQNLNHDAMYWYRQDPGQGLRLIYYSQIVNDFQKGDIAEGYSVSREKKESFPLTVTSAQKNPTAFYLCASSIVAGVPTGELFFGEGSRLTVL.

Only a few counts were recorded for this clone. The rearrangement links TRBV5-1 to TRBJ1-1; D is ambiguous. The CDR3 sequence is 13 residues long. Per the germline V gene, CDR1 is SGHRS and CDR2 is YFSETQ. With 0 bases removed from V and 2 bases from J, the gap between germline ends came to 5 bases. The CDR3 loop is CASSLDRNTEAFF. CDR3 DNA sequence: TGCGCCAGCAGCTTGGACAGAAACACTGAAGCTTTCTTT.

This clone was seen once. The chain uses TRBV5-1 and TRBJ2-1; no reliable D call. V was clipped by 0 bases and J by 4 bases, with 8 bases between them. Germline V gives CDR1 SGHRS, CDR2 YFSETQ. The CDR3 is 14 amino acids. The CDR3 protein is CASSLDATYNEQFF. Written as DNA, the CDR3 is TGCGCCAGCAGCTTGGATGCAACATACAATGAGCAGTTCTTC. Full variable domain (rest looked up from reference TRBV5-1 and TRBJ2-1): KAGVTQTPRYLIKTRGQQVTLSCSPISGHRSVSWYQQTPGQGLQFLFEYFSETQRNKGNFPGRFSGRQFSNSRSEMNVSTLELGDSALYLCASSLDATYNEQFFGPGTRLTVL.

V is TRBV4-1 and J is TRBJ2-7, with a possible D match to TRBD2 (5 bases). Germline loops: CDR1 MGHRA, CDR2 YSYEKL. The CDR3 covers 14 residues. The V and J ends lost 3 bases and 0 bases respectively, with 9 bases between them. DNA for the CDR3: TGCGCCAGCAGCCAGGAGGACGGCTCCTACGAGCAGTACTTC. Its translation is CASSQEDGSYEQYF.

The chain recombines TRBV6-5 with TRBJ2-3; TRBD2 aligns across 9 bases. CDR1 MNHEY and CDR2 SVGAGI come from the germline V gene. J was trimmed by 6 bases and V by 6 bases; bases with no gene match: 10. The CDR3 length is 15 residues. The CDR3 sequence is CASRERGGRGDTQYF. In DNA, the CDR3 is TGTGCCAGCAGAGAACGGGGCGGGAGGGGGGATACGCAGTATTTT.

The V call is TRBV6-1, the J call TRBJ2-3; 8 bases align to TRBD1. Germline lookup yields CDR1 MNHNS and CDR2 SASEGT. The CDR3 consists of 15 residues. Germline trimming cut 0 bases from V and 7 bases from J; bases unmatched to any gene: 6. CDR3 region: CASSEAGTGFHTQYF. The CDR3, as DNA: TGTGCCAGCAGTGAAGCAGGGACAGGTTTCCATACGCAGTATTTT.

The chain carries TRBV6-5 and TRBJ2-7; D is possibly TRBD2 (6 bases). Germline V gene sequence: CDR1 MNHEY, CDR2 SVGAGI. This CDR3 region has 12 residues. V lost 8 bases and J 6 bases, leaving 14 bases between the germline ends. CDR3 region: CASRTGVGEQYF. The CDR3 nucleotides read TGTGCCAGCCGCACGGGGGTGGGCGAGCAGTACTTC.

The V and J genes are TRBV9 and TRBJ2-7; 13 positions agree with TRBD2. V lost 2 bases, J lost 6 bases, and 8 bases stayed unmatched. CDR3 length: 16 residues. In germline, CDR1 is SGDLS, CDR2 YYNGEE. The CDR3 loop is CASSVGLAGSPLEQYF. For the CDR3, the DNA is TGTGCCAGCAGCGTGGGACTAGCGGGATCTCCCCTCGAGCAGTACTTC.

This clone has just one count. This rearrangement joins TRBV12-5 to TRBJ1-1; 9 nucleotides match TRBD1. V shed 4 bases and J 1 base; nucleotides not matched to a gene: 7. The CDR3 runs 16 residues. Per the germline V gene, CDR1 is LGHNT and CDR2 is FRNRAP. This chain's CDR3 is CASGSNPGQGNTEAFF. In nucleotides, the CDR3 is TGTGCTAGTGGTTCGAACCCGGGACAGGGGAACACTGAAGCTTTCTTT.

CDR3 loop: CASSEIWANTIYF. CDR3 bases: TGTGCCAGCAGTGAAATATGGGCAAACACCATATATTTT. The V call is TRBV6-1, the J call TRBJ1-3, with D hard to call. CDR3 size: 13 residues. Germline V gene data show CDR1 as MNHNS and CDR2 as SASEGT. The V end was cut by 2 bases, the J end by 6 bases, with 8 bases between.

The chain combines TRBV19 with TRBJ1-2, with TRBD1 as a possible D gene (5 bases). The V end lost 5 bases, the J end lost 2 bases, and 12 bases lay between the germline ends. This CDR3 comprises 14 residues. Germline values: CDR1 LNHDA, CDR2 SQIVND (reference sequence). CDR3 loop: CASSLTEKNYGYTF. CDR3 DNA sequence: TGTGCCAGTAGTTTGACAGAAAAGAACTATGGCTACACCTTC.

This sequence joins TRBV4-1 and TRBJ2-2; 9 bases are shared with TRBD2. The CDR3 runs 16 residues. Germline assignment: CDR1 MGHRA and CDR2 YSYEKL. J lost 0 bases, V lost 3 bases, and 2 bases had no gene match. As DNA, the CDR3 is TGCGCCAGCAGCCAGATAGCGGGGGCGAACACCGGGGAGCTGTTTTTT. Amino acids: CASSQIAGANTGELFF.

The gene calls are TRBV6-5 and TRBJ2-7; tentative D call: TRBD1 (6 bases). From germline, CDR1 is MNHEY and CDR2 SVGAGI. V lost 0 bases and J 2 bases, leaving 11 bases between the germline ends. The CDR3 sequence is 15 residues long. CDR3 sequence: CASSYSPDRAYEQYF. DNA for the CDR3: TGTGCCAGCAGTTACTCGCCGGACAGAGCCTACGAGCAGTACTTC.

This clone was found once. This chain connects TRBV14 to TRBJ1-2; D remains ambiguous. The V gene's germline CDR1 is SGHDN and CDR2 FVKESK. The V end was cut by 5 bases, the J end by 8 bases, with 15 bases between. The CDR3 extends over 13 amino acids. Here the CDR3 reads CASSLDGRNGYTF. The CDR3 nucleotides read TGTGCCAGCAGCTTAGATGGTCGCAACGGCTACACCTTC.